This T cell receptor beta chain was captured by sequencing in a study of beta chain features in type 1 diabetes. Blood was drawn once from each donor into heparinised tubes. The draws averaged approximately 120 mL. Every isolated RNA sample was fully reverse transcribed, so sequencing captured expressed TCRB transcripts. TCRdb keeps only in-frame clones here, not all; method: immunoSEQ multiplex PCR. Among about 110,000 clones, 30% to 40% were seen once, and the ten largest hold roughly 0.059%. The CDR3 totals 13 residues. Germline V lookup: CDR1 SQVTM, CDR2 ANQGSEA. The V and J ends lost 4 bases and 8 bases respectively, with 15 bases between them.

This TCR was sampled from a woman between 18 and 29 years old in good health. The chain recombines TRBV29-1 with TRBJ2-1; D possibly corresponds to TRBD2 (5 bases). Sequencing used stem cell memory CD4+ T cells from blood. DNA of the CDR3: TGCAGCGTTGTCGCTAGGAGGAGGTATGAGCAGTTCTTC. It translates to CSVVARRRYEQFF.